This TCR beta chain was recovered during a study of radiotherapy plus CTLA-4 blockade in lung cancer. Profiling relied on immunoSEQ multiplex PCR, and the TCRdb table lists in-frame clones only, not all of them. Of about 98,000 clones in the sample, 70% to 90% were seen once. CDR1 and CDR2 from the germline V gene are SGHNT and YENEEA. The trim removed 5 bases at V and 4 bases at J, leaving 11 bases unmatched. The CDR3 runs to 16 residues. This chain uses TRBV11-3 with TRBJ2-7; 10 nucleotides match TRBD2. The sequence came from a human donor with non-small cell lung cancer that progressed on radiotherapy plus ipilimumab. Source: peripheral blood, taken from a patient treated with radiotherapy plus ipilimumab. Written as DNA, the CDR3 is TGTGCCAGCAGCCTCAAACTAGCGGGACCTTCGTACGAGCAGTACTTC. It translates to CASSLKLAGPSYEQYF.